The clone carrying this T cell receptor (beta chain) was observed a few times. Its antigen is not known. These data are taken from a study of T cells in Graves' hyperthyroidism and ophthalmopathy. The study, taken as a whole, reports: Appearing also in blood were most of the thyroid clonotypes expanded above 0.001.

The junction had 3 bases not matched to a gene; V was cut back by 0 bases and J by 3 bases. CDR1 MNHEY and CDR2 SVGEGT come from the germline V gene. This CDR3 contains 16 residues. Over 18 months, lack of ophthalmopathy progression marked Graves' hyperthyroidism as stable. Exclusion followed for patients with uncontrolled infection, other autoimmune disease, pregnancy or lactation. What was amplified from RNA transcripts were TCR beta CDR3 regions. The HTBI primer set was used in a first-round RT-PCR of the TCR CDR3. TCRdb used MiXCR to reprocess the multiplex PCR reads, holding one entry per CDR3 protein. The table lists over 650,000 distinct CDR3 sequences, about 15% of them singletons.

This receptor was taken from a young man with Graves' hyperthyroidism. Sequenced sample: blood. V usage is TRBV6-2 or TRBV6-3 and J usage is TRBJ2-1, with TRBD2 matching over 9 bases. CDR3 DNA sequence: TGTGCCAGCAGTTACTCGCCTAGCGGGGACTACAATGAGCAGTTCTTC. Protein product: CASSYSPSGDYNEQFF.